A selection of T cell receptor beta chains follows, all from one sample in a study of blood T cell repertoires in COVID-19. The protocol was immunoSEQ multiplex PCR, while the TCRdb copy is restricted to in-frame clones and leaves out a portion. The sample includes a few hundred thousand clones, approximately 78% of them seen just once. The sequencing sample was made of peripheral blood. These receptors were collected from a woman in her 70s with COVID-19, enrolled during active disease. CDR3s include the opening cysteine and the closing phenylalanine or tryptophan. The D gene is left open where the match is weak. Clone sizes are given selectively: once, few, many, or a class where the clone is expanded.

V gene	J gene	D gene	clone size	CDR3 protein	CDR3 DNA
TRBV14	TRBJ2-1	NA	once	CASSRTHPLNEQFF	TGTGCCAGCAGCCGAACTCACCCGCTCAATGAGCAGTTCTTC
TRBV21-1	TRBJ1-1	NA	NA	CASSKVGTDRGGTEAFF	TGTGCCAGCAGCAAAGTAGGAACGGACAGGGGTGGCACTGAAGCTTTCTTT
TRBV30	TRBJ2-1	NA	NA	CAWGGGAHNEQFF	TGTGCCTGGGGAGGTGGGGCGCACAATGAGCAGTTCTTC
TRBV2	TRBJ2-7	NA	few	CASSVSEQYF	TGTGCCAGCAGTGTCTCCGAGCAGTACTTC
TRBV5-6	TRBJ1-2	NA	NA	CASSLASSPGYTF	TGTGCCAGCAGCTTGGCTAGCTCCCCTGGCTACACCTTC
TRBV10-2	TRBJ2-7	TRBD2	NA	CASSGGLAGYEQYF	TGCGCCAGCAGTGGGGGACTAGCGGGCTACGAGCAGTACTTC
TRBV18	TRBJ1-1	TRBD1	NA	CASSPTGVNTEAFF	TGTGCCAGCTCACCGACAGGGGTGAACACTGAAGCTTTCTTT
TRBV2	TRBJ2-1	TRBD2	NA	CASISESGRSNEQFF	TGTGCCAGCATCTCCGAGAGCGGGAGGTCCAATGAGCAGTTCTTC
TRBV11-2	TRBJ1-1	NA	NA	CASSLYRSTALEAFF	TGTGCCAGCAGCTTATACAGGTCTACAGCTCTTGAAGCTTTCTTT
TRBV6-7	TRBJ2-3	TRBD1	NA	CASSTRGQGPGTQYF	TGTGCCAGCAGCACCCGGGGACAGGGGCCTGGTACGCAGTATTTT
TRBV7-2	TRBJ2-2	NA	NA	CASLWTSNTGELFF	TGTGCCAGCTTGTGGACATCGAACACCGGGGAGCTGTTTTTT
TRBV19	TRBJ1-1	NA	NA	CASSPSVTTNTEAFF	TGTGCCAGTAGCCCGTCCGTCACAACGAACACTGAAGCTTTCTTT
TRBV5-1	TRBJ2-7	NA	NA	CASSLAQGGPYEQYF	TGCGCCAGCAGCTTGGCCCAGGGGGGCCCCTACGAGCAGTACTTC
TRBV7-9	TRBJ1-1	NA	NA	CASSLQGFEAFF	TGTGCCAGCAGCTTACAGGGCTTTGAAGCTTTCTTT
TRBV7-2	TRBJ1-5	NA	NA	CASSFRDNQPQHF	TGTGCCAGCAGCTTCAGGGATAATCAGCCCCAGCATTTT
TRBV28	TRBJ2-7	NA	NA	CASSPRSRGKQYF	TGTGCCAGCAGTCCTCGTTCTAGGGGCAAGCAGTACTTC
TRBV7-2	TRBJ1-1	TRBD1	NA	CASSKGQSYMNTEAFF	TGTGCCAGCAGCAAGGGACAGAGCTACATGAACACTGAAGCTTTCTTT
TRBV5-6	TRBJ2-7	NA	once	CASSAGPGTTYEQYF	TGTGCCAGCAGCGCGGGCCCGGGAACAACCTACGAGCAGTACTTC
TRBV25-1	TRBJ1-4	NA	once	CASSYGNTGKLFF	TGTGCCAGCAGCTATGGAAACACAGGCAAACTGTTTTTT
TRBV18	TRBJ2-1	NA	NA	CASSPADMPEQFF	TGTGCCAGCTCACCTGCCGACATGCCCGAGCAGTTCTTC
TRBV7-8	TRBJ2-2	NA	few	CASSLESRTGELFF	TGTGCCAGCAGCTTAGAATCTCGCACCGGGGAGCTGTTTTTT
TRBV19	TRBJ2-1	NA	few	CASSSSGTYDNEQFF	TGTGCCAGTAGTAGCTCCGGGACTTATGACAATGAGCAGTTCTTC
TRBV30	TRBJ1-1	TRBD1	NA	CAWSARRGHTEAFF	TGTGCCTGGAGTGCCCGCAGGGGGCACACTGAAGCTTTCTTT
TRBV29-1	TRBJ1-1	TRBD1	NA	CSVMTGGNTEAFF	TGCAGCGTTATGACAGGGGGGAACACTGAAGCTTTCTTT
TRBV29-1	TRBJ1-1	NA	NA	CSPTGDTEAFF	TGCAGCCCAACCGGGGACACTGAAGCTTTCTTT
TRBV2	TRBJ1-3	NA	NA	CASSRGSEAGNTIYF	TGTGCCAGCAGTCGGGGGTCGGAGGCCGGAAACACCATATATTTT
TRBV18	TRBJ2-7	TRBD2	NA	CASSLGLAGAYEQYF	TGTGCCAGCTCACTGGGACTAGCTGGGGCCTACGAGCAGTACTTC
TRBV27	TRBJ2-1	NA	NA	CASSLSRGGSYNEQFF	TGTGCCAGCAGTTTATCTAGGGGGGGCTCCTACAATGAGCAGTTCTTC
TRBV6-5	TRBJ2-3	TRBD1	NA	CASSYSVNRGVDTQYF	TGTGCCAGCAGTTACTCGGTCAACAGGGGAGTAGATACGCAGTATTTT
TRBV28	TRBJ2-7	TRBD2	NA	CASSLSQRGGEQYF	TGTGCCAGCAGTTTATCCCAGCGGGGTGGGGAGCAGTACTTC
TRBV6-5	TRBJ1-1	NA	NA	CASRSGGQSEAFF	TGTGCCAGCAGGTCCGGGGGGCAGAGTGAAGCTTTCTTT
TRBV4-3	TRBJ1-6	NA	once	CASSQEVQAKSPLHF	TGCGCCAGCAGCCAAGAGGTGCAGGCAAAATCACCCCTCCACTTT
TRBV5-4	TRBJ2-7	TRBD2	NA	CASSYPAGGLNEQYF	TGTGCCAGCAGCTATCCAGCGGGAGGACTTAACGAGCAGTACTTC
TRBV6-7	TRBJ1-3	TRBD1	NA	CASGKDRSSGNTIYF	TGTGCCAGCGGAAAGGACAGGAGCTCTGGAAACACCATATATTTT
TRBV18	TRBJ2-5	NA	NA	CASSPNPSETQYF	TGTGCCAGCTCACCAAATCCCTCCGAGACCCAGTACTTC